These 20 T cell receptor beta chains were sequenced from one sample in a study of beta chain features in type 1 diabetes. The investigators reverse transcribed all of the isolated RNA, so they sequenced expressed TCRB transcripts. Data came from immunoSEQ multiplex PCR; TCRdb stores just in-frame clones and leaves some out. The sample shows some 350,000 clones, 8% to 10% of them seen only once. Study results and limitations: Type 1 diabetes patients had moderately but significantly shorter TCRB CDR3s in all four CD4+ subsets.

The antigens of these receptors remain unknown. Material for sequencing was central memory CD4+ T cells from blood. These receptors all stem from a man aged 30 to 45 with type 1 diabetes.

The chain has TRBV9 and TRBJ2-2, with 12 nucleotides matching TRBD2. The length of the CDR3 is 13 residues. Germline V gene data show CDR1 as SGDLS and CDR2 as YYNGEE. The chain's CDR3 is CATGLAGSGELFF. The CDR3 bases are TGTGCGACTGGACTAGCGGGATCAGGGGAGCTGTTTTTT.

The V call is TRBV18, the J call TRBJ2-3; possibly TRBD2 for D (6 bases). V shed 3 bases and J shed 0 bases, with 10 bases lying between them. CDR3 length equals 15 residues. CDR1 KGHSH and CDR2 LQKENI come from the germline V gene. This CDR3 reads CASSPAAGSTDTQYF. The CDR3 region has the DNA TGTGCCAGCTCACCCGCCGCGGGAAGCACAGATACGCAGTATTTT.

Remarks on this clone: At one end the junction does not follow the germline gene, possibly because of a read error. The chain joins TRBV11-2 to TRBJ2-5; TRBD2 is a possible D gene (5 bases). Germline assignment: CDR1 SGHAT and CDR2 FQNNGV. CDR3 length: 14 residues. The CDR3 DNA reads TGTGCCAGCAGCTTAGATTTGGGGAGAGAGGCCCAGTACTTC. It is translated as CASSLDLGREAQYF.

This clone has a handful of counts. Within the sample, other DNA sequences also encode this same CDR3. The chain recombines TRBV4-2 with TRBJ1-2; possible D gene TRBD1, 6 bases. Trimming shortened V by 4 bases and J by 4 bases, and 16 bases separated the two germline ends. CDR1 is LGHNA and CDR2 is YNFKEQ in the germline V gene. This CDR3 region has 15 residues. DNA of the CDR3: TGTGCCAGCAGCCCAGGAACAGGGCTCGGCTATGGCTACACCTTC. It yields the protein CASSPGTGLGYGYTF.

The DNA for the CDR3 is TGTGCCAGCAGTGAACAGGGGAGGAACGGGGAGCTGTTTTTT. Protein product: CASSEQGRNGELFF. The chain employs TRBV2 and TRBJ2-2; D possibly uses TRBD1 or TRBD2 (6 bases each). The CDR3 runs 14 residues. V lost 2 bases to trimming and J lost 7 bases, with 11 bases between them. CDR1 is SNHLY and CDR2 is FYNNEI in the germline V gene.

There are many counts of this clone. The chain employs TRBV29-1 and TRBJ1-1; TRBD1 matches 7 bases. Germline V gene sequence: CDR1 SQVTM, CDR2 ANQGSEA. J gave up 5 bases and V 7 bases, and 10 bases lay outside the gene matches. The CDR3 is made up of 13 amino acids. The CDR3: CSGNDREGTEAFF. For the CDR3, the DNA is TGCAGCGGGAACGACAGGGAGGGGACTGAAGCTTTCTTT. The entire variable domain, with the rest obtained from reference TRBV29-1 and TRBJ1-1, is as follows: SAVISQKPSRDICQRGTSLTIQCQVDSQVTMMFWYRQQPGQSLTLIATANQGSEATYESGFVIDKFPISRPNLTFSTLTVSNMSPEDSSIYLCSGNDREGTEAFFGQGTRLTVV.

This clone occurred a few times. V is TRBV6-4 and J is TRBJ1-1; no clear D. In germline, CDR1 is MRHNA, CDR2 SNTAGT. The V end lost 3 bases, the J end lost 5 bases, and 10 bases lay between the germline ends. The CDR3 spans 13 residues. CDR3 in amino acids: CASSEGLMTEAFF. CDR3 nucleotides: TGTGCCAGCAGTGAGGGTTTGATGACTGAAGCTTTCTTT.

The genes are TRBV11-2 and TRBJ1-1, with D unclear. The CDR3 consists of 14 residues. Germline V gene data show CDR1 as SGHAT and CDR2 as FQNNGV. Trimming stripped 2 bases from V and 0 bases from J, with 7 bases between. The CDR3 DNA is TGTGCCAGCAGCTTAACGCCTTTGAACACTGAAGCTTTCTTT. Protein: CASSLTPLNTEAFF.

The chain joins TRBV19 to TRBJ1-2; no reliable D call. V was cut by 4 bases and J by 7 bases, with 10 bases left in between. CDR3 length: 12 residues. Germline V gene data show CDR1 as LNHDA and CDR2 as SQIVND (reference sequence). The CDR3 DNA follows: TGTGCCAGTAGTACCCCACCCGGTGGCTACACCTTC. Residues: CASSTPPGGYTF.

The chain links TRBV7-2 to TRBJ1-1, with 7 bases aligning to TRBD1. Germline assignment: CDR1 SGHTA and CDR2 FQGNSA. V shed 5 bases, J shed 9 bases, and the junction held 9 bases outside the gene matches. This CDR3 has 13 amino acids. CDR3 sequence: CASSKKGQTKAFF. The DNA for the CDR3 is TGTGCCAGCAGCAAAAAGGGACAGACCAAAGCTTTCTTT.

This clone has only a few counts. The CDR3 sequence is CASSLAISLHNEQFF. The CDR3 DNA follows: TGCGCCAGCAGCTTGGCCATCAGCCTCCACAATGAGCAGTTCTTC. This sequence joins TRBV5-1 and TRBJ2-1; no definite D call. The V gene lost 0 bases and the J gene lost 5 bases, with 12 bases spanning the gap. CDR1 and CDR2 from the germline V gene are SGHRS and YFSETQ. The length of the CDR3 is 15 residues.

The V call is TRBV7-2, the J call TRBJ1-2; maybe TRBD1 (5 bases). The germline V gene has CDR1 SGHTA and CDR2 FQGNSA. The CDR3 has 13 amino acids. V gave up 2 bases and J gave up 8 bases, with 12 bases separating them. CDR3 bases: TGTGCCAGCAGCTTATCGGGGGATAGAGGCTACACCTTC. This gives the protein CASSLSGDRGYTF.

The chain employs TRBV7-2 and TRBJ2-7, with unresolved D. Germline lookup yields CDR1 SGHTA and CDR2 FQGNSA. CDR3 length: 17 residues. The germline V and J ends were trimmed by 2 bases and 2 bases, with 19 bases remaining between them. Here the CDR3 DNA reads TGTGCCAGCAGCTTACAACGGTATGGGCCGCGACCCTACGAGCAGTACTTC. Its translation is CASSLQRYGPRPYEQYF.

This clone appeared a few times. V and J are TRBV2 and TRBJ1-5; D gene ambiguous. CDR3 length equals 15 residues. Germline V gene data show CDR1 as SNHLY and CDR2 as FYNNEI. The V end lost 7 bases, the J end lost 11 bases, and 24 bases lay between the germline ends. For the CDR3, the DNA is TGTGCCAGCATTCTTAACCCAAATATCGTCGGGACCCAGCATTTT. Amino acid sequence: CASILNPNIVGTQHF.

The chain couples TRBV18 to TRBJ1-5, with 7 bases fitting TRBD1. With V trimmed by 3 bases and J by 4 bases, 9 bases remained unmatched. Germline assignment: CDR1 KGHSH and CDR2 LQKENI. CDR3 length equals 16 residues. The CDR3 reads CASSPPTWTGNQPQHF. DNA of the CDR3: TGTGCCAGCTCACCCCCTACTTGGACAGGAAATCAGCCCCAGCATTTT.

This clone was picked up a small number of times. V gene TRBV4-2 combines with J gene TRBJ2-3; TRBD1 might be the D (6 bases). The CDR3 runs 15 residues. Germline V gene data show CDR1 as LGHNA and CDR2 as YNFKEQ. Trimming took 5 bases from V and 2 from J, leaving 14 bases between them. CDR3 region: CASSLAAGDTDTQYF. Here the CDR3 DNA reads TGTGCCAGCAGCTTGGCGGCAGGGGACACAGATACGCAGTATTTT.

The table lists this clone with many counts. CDR3 residues: CAWRVLTGTEAFF. The CDR3 DNA sequence: TGTGCCTGGAGGGTCCTGACAGGGACTGAAGCTTTCTTT. V and J are TRBV30 and TRBJ1-1; TRBD1 matches 7 bases. Germline trimming cut 3 bases from V and 5 bases from J; bases unmatched to any gene: 6. Per the germline V gene, CDR1 is GTSNPN and CDR2 is SVGIG (reference sequence). The CDR3 is 13 residues long. Complete variable domain (other parts from reference TRBV30 and TRBJ1-1): SQTIHQWPATLVQPVGSPLSLECTVEGTSNPNLYWYRQAAGRGLQLLFYSVGIGQISSEVPQNLSASRPQDRQFILSSKKLLLSDSGFYLCAWRVLTGTEAFFGQGTRLTVV.

The V gene is TRBV28, the J gene TRBJ1-1, with D tentatively TRBD1 (6 bases). V dropped 2 bases and J dropped 11 bases, with 15 bases sitting between them. The germline V gene has CDR1 MDHEN and CDR2 SYDVKM. The CDR3 is 13 amino acids. The CDR3 coding sequence is TGTGCCAGCAGTTTAGGGGGCAGGGTGGACGCTTTCTTT. It translates to CASSLGGRVDAFF. The full variable domain, its missing parts supplied by reference TRBV28 and TRBJ1-1, is DVKVTQSSRYLVKRTGEKVFLECVQDMDHENMFWYRQDPGLGLRLIYFSYDVKMKEKGDIPEGYSVSREKKERFSLILESASTNQTSMYLCASSLGGRVDAFFGQGTRLTVV.

The rearrangement uses TRBV13 and TRBJ1-2; perhaps TRBD1 as D (6 bases). The CDR3 covers 13 residues. Germline lookup yields CDR1 PRHDT and CDR2 FYEKMQ (reference sequence). Trimming removed 3 bases at V and 4 bases at J, with 9 bases between. The CDR3 spells CASSLGGPYGYTF. DNA for the CDR3: TGTGCCAGCAGCTTGGGGGGGCCCTATGGCTACACCTTC.

This clone came up a few times. An end of the junction differs from the germline gene, which may be a read error. This chain connects TRBV6-6 to TRBJ2-7; 9 bases line up with TRBD2. The germline gives CDR1 MNHNY, CDR2 SVGAGI (reference sequence). CDR3 length: 15 amino acids. The CDR3 DNA is TGTGCCAGCAGTTACCTTGGTCCTAGCGGGGATCACGGAGGCTTC. It codes for CASSYLGPSGDHGGF.